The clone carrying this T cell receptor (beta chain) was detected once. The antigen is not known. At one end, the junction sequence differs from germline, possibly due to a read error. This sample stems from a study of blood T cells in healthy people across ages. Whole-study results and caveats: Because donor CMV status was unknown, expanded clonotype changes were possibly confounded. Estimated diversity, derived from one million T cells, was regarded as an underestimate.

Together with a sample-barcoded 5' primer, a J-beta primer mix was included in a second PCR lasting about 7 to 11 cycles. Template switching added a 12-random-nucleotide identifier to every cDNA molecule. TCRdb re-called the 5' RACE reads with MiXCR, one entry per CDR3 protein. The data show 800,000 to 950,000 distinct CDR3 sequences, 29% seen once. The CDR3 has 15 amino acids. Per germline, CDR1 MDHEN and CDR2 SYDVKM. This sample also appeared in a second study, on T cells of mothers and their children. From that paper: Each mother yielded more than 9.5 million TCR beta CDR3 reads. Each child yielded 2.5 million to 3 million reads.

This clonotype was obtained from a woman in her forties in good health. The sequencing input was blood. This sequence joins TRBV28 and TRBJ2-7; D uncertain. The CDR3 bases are TGTGCCAGCAGTCCGGGTCAGGTGAGCTCCTACGAGCAGTTCTTT. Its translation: CASSPGQVSSYEQFF.